The source of this T cell receptor (beta chain) is a study of blood T cells in healthy people across ages. CDR1 is SNHLY and CDR2 is FYNNEI in the germline V gene. The length of the CDR3 is 12 residues. V was pared by 5 bases and J by 6 bases, with 11 bases between. Next came a second PCR, run for about 7 to 12 cycles, which used a sample-barcoded 5' primer along with a J-beta primer mix. All samples gave at least 2.5 million CDR3-containing paired-end reads. From the 5' RACE reads, TCRdb called clonotypes with MiXCR, one entry per CDR3 protein. The sample contains approximately 1.5 million distinct CDR3 sequences, 35% to 45% of which appear only once.

The sequence was obtained from a woman between 18 and 29 years old in good health. The J gene is TRBJ2-7, the V gene TRBV2; the D gene is possibly TRBD2 (6 bases). Specimen: blood. CDR3: CASSRDSLEQYF. The CDR3 bases are TGTGCCAGCAGTAGGGACTCTCTCGAGCAGTACTTC.